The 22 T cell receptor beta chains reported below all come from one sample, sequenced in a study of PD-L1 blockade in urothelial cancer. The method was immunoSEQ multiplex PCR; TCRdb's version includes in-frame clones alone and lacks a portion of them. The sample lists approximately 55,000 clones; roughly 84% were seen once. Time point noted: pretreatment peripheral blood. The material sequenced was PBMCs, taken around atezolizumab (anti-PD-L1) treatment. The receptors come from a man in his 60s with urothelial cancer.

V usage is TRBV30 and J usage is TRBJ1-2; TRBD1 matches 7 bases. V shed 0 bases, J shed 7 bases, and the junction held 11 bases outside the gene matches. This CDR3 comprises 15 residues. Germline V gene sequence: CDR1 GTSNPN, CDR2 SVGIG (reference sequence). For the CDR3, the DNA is TGTGCCTGGAGTGTGACTATTACAGGGGATTCTGGCTACACCTTC. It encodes CAWSVTITGDSGYTF.

CDR3 sequence reads: CSVAETTIYGYTF. In DNA form, the CDR3 reads TGCAGCGTTGCGGAGACGACGATCTATGGCTACACCTTC. V is TRBV29-1 and J is TRBJ1-2; D is ambiguous. Trimming took 4 bases from V and 4 from J, leaving 13 bases between them. CDR3 length: 13 residues. Germline values: CDR1 SQVTM, CDR2 ANQGSEA.

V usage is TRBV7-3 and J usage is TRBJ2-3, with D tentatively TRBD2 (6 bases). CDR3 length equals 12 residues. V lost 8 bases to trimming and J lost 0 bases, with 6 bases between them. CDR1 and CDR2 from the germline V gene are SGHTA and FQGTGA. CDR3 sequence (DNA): TGTGCCAGCGGGACTAGCACAGATACGCAGTATTTT. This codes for CASGTSTDTQYF.

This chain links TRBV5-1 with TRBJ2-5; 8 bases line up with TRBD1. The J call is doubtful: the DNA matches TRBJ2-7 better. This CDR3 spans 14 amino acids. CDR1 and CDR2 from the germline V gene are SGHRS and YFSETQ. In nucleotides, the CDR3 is TGCGCCAGCAGCCGACGACCGACAGGGGACGAGCAGTACTTC. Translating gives CASSRRPTGDEQYF.

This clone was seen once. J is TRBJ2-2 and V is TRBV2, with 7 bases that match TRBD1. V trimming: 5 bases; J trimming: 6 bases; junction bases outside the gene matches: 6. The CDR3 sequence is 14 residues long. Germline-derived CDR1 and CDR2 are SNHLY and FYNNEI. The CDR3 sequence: CASSPQTGSGELFF. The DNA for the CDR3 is TGTGCCAGCAGTCCCCAGACAGGGTCCGGGGAGCTGTTTTTT.

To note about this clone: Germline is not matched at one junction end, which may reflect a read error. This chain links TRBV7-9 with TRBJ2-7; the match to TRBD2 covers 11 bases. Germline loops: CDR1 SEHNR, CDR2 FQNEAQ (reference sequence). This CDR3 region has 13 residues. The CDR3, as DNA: TGTGCCAGCAGCATAGCGGGAGGGCCCAAGCAGTACTTC. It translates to CASSIAGGPKQYF.

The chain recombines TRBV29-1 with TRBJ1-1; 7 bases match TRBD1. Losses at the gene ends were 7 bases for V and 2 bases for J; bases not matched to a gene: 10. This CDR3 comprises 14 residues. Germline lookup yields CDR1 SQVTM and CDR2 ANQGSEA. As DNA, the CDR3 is TGCAGCGCCTCGACAGGGACGGAAAACACTGAAGCTTTCTTT. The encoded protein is CSASTGTENTEAFF.

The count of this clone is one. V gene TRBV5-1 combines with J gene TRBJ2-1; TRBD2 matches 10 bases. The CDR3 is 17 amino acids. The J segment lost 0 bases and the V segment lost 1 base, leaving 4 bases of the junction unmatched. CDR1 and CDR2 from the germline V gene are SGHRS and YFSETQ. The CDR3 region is CASSLSGRGSSYNEQFF. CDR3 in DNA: TGCGCCAGCAGCTTGAGCGGGAGGGGTAGCTCCTACAATGAGCAGTTCTTC.

The CDR3: CASSQDPGTVKPQHF. DNA for the CDR3: TGCGCCAGCAGCCAAGATCCCGGCACAGTCAAGCCCCAGCATTTT. The V call is TRBV4-1, the J call TRBJ1-5, with D uncertain. Germline-derived CDR1 and CDR2 are MGHRA and YSYEKL. This CDR3 comprises 15 residues. V was trimmed by 0 bases and J by 8 bases, leaving 14 bases between them.

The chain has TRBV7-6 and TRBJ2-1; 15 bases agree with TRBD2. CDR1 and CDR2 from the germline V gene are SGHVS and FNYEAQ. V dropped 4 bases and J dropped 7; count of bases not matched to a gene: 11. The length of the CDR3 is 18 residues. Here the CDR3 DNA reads TGTGCCAGCAGCTCTAGCACCGGACTAGCGGGGGGGCGTAATGAGCAGTTCTTC. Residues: CASSSSTGLAGGRNEQFF.

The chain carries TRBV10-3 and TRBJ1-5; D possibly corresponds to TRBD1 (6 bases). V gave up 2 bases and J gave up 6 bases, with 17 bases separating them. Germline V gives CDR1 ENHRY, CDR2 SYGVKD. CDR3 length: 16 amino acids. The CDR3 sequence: CAISESTGLRSQPQHF. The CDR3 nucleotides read TGTGCCATCAGTGAGAGCACAGGGCTAAGGTCTCAGCCCCAGCATTTT.

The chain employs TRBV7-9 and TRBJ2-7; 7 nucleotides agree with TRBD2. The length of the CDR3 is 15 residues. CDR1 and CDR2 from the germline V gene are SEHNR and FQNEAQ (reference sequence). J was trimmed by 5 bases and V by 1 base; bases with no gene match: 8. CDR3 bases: TGTGCCAGCAGCTTAGTCCGGGACTATAGACACGAGCAGTACTTC. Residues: CASSLVRDYRHEQYF. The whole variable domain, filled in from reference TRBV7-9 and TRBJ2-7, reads DTGVSQNPRHKITKRGQNVTFRCDPISEHNRLYWYRQTLGQGPEFLTYFQNEAQLEKSRLLSDRFSAERPKGSFSTLEIQRTEQGDSAMYLCASSLVRDYRHEQYFGPGTRLTVT.

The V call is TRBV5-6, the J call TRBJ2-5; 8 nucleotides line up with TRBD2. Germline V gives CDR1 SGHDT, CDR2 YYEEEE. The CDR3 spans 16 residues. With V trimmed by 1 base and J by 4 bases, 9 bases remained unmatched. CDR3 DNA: TGTGCCAGCAGCTTGTCCTACGGGAGGGTGGGAGAGACCCAGTACTTC. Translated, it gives CASSLSYGRVGETQYF.

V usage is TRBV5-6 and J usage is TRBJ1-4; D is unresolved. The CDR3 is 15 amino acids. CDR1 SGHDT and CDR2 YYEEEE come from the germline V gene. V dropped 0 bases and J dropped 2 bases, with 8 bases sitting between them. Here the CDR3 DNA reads TGTGCCAGCAGCTTGGCCGGCAGGACTAATGAAAAACTGTTTTTT. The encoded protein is CASSLAGRTNEKLFF.

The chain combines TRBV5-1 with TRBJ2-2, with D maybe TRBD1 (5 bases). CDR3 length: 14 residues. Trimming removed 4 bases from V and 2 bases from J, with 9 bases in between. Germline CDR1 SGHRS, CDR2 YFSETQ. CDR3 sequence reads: CASSPTANTGELFF. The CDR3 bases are TGCGCCAGCAGCCCGACAGCCAACACCGGGGAGCTGTTTTTT. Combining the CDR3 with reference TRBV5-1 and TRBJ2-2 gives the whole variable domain KAGVTQTPRYLIKTRGQQVTLSCSPISGHRSVSWYQQTPGQGLQFLFEYFSETQRNKGNFPGRFSGRQFSNSRSEMNVSTLELGDSALYLCASSPTANTGELFFGEGSRLTVL.

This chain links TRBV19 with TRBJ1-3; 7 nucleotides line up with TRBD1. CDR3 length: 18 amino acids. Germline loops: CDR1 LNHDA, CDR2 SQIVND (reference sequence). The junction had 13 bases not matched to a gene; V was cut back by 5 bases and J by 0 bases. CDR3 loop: CASSGLRDSSSSGNTIYF. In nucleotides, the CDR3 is TGTGCCAGTAGTGGACTCCGGGACAGTTCGAGCTCTGGAAACACCATATATTTT.

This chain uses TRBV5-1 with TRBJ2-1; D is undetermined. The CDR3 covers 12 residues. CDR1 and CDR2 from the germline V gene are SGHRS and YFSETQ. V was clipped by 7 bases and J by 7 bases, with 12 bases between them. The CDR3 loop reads CASGEQVNEQFF. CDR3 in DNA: TGCGCCAGCGGCGAGCAGGTGAATGAGCAGTTCTTC.

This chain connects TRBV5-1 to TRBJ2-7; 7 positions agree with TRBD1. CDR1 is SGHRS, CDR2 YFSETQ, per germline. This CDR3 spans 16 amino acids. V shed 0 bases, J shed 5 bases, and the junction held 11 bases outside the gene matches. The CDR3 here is CASSLGPVTGVNEQYF. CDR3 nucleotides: TGCGCCAGCAGCTTGGGGCCGGTAACAGGGGTAAACGAGCAGTACTTC.

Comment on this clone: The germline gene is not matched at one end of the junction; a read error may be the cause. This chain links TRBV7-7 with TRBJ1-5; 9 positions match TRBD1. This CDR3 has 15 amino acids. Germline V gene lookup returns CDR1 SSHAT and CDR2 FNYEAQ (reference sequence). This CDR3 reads CASTSGGTGPQPQHF. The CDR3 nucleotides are TGTGCTAGCACCTCAGGGGGGACAGGGCCTCAGCCCCAGCATTTT.

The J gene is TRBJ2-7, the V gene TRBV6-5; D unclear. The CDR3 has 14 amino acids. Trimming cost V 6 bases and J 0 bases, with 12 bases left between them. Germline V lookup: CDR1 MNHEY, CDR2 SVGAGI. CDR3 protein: CASSRPTGSYEQYF. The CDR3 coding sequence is TGTGCCAGCAGCCGCCCGACGGGCTCCTACGAGCAGTACTTC.

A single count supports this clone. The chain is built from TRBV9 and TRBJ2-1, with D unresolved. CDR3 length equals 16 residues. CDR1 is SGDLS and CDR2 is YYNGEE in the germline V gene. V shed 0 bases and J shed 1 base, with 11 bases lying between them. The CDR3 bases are TGTGCCAGCAGCGTAGGACTTAGATTGTCCTACAATGAGCAGTTCTTC. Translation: CASSVGLRLSYNEQFF.

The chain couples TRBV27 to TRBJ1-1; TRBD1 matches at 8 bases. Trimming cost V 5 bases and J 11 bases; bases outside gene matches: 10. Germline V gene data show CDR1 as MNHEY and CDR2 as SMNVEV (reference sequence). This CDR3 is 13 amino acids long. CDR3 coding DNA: TGTGCCAGCAGTCTGGACAGGGAATGGGGGGCTTTCTTT. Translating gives CASSLDREWGAFF.